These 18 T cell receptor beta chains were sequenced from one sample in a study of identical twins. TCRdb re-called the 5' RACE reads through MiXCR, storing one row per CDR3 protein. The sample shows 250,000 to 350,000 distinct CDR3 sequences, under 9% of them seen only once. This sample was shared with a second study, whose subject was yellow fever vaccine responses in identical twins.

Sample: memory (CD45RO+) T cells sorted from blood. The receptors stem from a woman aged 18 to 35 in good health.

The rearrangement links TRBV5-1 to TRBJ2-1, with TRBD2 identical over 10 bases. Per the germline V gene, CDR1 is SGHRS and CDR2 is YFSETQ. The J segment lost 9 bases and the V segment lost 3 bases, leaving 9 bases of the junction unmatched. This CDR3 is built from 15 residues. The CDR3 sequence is CASSSSGGAVGEQFF. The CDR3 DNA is TGCGCCAGCAGCTCCAGCGGGGGGGCCGTGGGTGAGCAGTTCTTC.

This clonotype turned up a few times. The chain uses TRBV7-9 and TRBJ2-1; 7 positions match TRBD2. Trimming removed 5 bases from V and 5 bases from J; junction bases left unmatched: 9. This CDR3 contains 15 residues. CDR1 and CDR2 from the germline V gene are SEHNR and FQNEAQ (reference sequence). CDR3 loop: CASSPDWLADNEQFF. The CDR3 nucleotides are TGTGCCAGCAGCCCAGATTGGCTAGCGGACAATGAGCAGTTCTTC.

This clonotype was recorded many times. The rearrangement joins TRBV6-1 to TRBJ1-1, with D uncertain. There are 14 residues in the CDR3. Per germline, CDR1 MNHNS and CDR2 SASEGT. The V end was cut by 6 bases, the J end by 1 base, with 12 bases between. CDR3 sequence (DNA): TGTGCCAGCAGCGGGAGGACGGCGAACACTGAAGCTTTCTTT. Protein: CASSGRTANTEAFF.

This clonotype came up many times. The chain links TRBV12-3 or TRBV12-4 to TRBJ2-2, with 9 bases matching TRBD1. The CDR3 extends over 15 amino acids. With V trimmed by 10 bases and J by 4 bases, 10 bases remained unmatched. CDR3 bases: TGTGCCACACTACACAGGGGGCTTCCCACCGGGGAGCTGTTTTTT. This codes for CATLHRGLPTGELFF.

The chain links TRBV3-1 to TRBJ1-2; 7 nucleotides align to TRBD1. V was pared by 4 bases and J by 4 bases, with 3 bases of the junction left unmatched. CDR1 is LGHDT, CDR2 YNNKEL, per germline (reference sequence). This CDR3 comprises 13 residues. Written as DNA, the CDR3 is TGTGCCAGCAGCCTTACAGGGGTCTATGGCTACACCTTC. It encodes CASSLTGVYGYTF. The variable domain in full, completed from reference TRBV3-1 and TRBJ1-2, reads DTAVSQTPKYLVTQMGNDKSIKCEQNLGHDTMYWYKQDSKKFLKIMFSYNNKELIINETVPNRFSPKSPDKAHLNLHINSLELGDSAVYFCASSLTGVYGYTFGSGTRLTVV.

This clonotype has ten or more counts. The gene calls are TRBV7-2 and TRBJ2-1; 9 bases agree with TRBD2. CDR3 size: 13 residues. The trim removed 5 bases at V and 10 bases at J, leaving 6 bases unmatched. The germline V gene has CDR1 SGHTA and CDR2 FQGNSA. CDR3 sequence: CASSVSGGREQFF. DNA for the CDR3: TGTGCCAGCAGCGTAAGCGGGGGGCGGGAGCAGTTCTTC.

The CDR3 region has the DNA TGTGCCATCAGTGATAAAGTAAGGCTAGCGGTAACAGATACGCAGTATTTT. Its translation is CAISDKVRLAVTDTQYF. The V call is TRBV10-3, the J call TRBJ2-3; 7 bases agree with TRBD2. CDR1 ENHRY and CDR2 SYGVKD come from the germline V gene. This CDR3 has 17 residues. Germline trimming cut 3 bases from V and 3 bases from J; bases unmatched to any gene: 12.

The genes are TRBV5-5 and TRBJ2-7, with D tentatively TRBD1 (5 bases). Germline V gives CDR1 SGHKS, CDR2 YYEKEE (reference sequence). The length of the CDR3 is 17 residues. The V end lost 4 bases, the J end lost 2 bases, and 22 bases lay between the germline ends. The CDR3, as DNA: TGTGCCAGCAGCATTGGTTGGGGCCGTACAACTACCTACGAGCAGTACGTC. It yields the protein CASSIGWGRTTTYEQYV.

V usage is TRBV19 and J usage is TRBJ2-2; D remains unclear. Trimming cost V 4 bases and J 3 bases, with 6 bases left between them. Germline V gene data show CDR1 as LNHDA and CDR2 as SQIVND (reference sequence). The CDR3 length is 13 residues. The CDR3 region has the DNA TGTGCCAGTAGTAAATTTCACACCGGGGAGCTGTTTTTT. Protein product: CASSKFHTGELFF.

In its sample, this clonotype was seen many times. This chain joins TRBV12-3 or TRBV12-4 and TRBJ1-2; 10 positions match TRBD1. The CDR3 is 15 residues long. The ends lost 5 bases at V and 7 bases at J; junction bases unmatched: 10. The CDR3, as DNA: TGTGCCAGCAGTAACGCTTGGGACAGGGGAGTTGGCTACACCTTC. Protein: CASSNAWDRGVGYTF.

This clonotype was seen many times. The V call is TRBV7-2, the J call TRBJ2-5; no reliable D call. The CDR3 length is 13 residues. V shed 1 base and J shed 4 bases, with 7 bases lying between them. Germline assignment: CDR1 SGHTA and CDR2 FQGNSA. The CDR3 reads CASSLGVRETQYF. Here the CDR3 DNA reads TGTGCCAGCAGCTTAGGAGTCCGAGAGACCCAGTACTTC.

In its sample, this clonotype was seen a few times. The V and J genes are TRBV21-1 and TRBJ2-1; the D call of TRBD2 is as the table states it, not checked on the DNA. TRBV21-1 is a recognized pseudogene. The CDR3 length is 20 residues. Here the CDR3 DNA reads TGTGCCAGCAGCACCGGGCGGGGACTAGCGGAGGCAAGCTCCTACAATGAGCAGTTCTTC. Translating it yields CASSTGRGLAEASSYNEQFF.

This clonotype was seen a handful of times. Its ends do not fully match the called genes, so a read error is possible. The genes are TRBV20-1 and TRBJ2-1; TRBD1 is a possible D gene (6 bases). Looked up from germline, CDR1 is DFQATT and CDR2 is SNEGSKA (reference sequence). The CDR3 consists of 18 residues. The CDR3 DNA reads TGCTGTGCTAGAGATGAAATCTCCGGGACACAGTTGCGCGGTGAGCAGTTCTTC. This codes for CCARDEISGTQLRGEQFF.

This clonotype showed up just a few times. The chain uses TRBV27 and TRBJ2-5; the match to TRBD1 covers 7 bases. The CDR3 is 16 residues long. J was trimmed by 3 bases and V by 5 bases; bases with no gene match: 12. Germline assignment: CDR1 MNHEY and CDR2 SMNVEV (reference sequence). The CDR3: CASSAKSRGREETQYF. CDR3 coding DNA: TGTGCCAGCAGTGCGAAATCAAGGGGGCGCGAAGAGACCCAGTACTTC.

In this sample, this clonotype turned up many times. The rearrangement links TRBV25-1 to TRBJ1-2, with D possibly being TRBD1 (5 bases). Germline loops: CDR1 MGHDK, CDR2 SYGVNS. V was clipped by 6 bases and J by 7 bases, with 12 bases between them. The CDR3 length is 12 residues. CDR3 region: CASRAGSGGYTF. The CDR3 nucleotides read TGTGCCAGCAGAGCAGGGTCGGGTGGCTACACCTTC.

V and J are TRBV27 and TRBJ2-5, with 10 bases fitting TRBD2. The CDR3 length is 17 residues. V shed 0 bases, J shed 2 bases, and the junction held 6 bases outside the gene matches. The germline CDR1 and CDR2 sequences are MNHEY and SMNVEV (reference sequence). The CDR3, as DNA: TGTGCCAGCAGTTTATCCCCTAGCGGGGGCCCTCAAGAGACCCAGTACTTC. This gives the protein CASSLSPSGGPQETQYF.

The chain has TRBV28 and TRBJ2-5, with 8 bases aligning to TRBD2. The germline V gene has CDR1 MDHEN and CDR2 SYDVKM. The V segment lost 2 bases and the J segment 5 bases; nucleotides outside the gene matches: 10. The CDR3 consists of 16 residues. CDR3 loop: CASSLGRAGVGETQYF. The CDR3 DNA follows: TGTGCCAGCAGTTTAGGTCGAGCGGGGGTGGGGGAGACCCAGTACTTC.

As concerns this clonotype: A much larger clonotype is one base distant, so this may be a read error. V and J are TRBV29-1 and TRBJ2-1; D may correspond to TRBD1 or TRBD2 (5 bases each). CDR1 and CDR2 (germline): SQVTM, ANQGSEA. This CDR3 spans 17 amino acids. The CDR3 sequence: CSVGRYSVGLPYDEQFF. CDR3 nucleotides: TGCAGCGTGGGACGCTATAGTGTCGGGCTCCCCTACGATGAGCAGTTCTTC.